This TCR beta chain was profiled in a study of blood T cell repertoires in COVID-19 (TCRdb year 2020). Background for the entire study: Samples from collaborators originated in the United States, Italy and Spain and spanned both the acute and convalescent phases of COVID-19. The prospective study material was composed of cDNA or gDNA derived from T cells, B-cell-depleted T cells, or PBMCs. The dataset comprised deeply sampled blood TCRbeta repertoires from subjects exposed to, actively infected with, or recovered from COVID-19. The repertoires were released in a freely available public database intended as a resource for research on the immune response to SARS-CoV-2. The samples were drawn from the first 160 participants of the ongoing ImmuneRACE study and from 1,254 subjects provided by 6 global collaborators. Nearly every sample came with metadata listing a de-identified subject ID, COVID-19 status, age in years and sex. HLA class I and class II types, where available, came from metadata supplied by the sample provider rather than from assay-based typing. What the authors observed across the whole study: The quantity of clinical and demographic metadata differed by source and by participant and was supplied without curation.

The CDR3, from cysteine to phenylalanine, totals 15 residues. Here the CDR3 DNA is all that survives: 45 bases in frame from base 1. Sequences SGHTA (CDR1) and FQGNSA (CDR2) are obtained from the germline V gene. V lost 2 bases and J lost 0 bases; the stretch between them is 10 bases long. Each collaborating institution followed its own protocols to collect whole blood in K2EDTA tubes. For TCRbeta analysis, collaborators shipped samples as frozen whole blood, isolated PBMCs, or DNA extracted from either of those sample types. About this clone itself: It has no known antigen specificity. Base qualities were left out, and no much larger clone turns up one base away.

TCRbeta CDR3 regions were amplified from genomic DNA by means of the immunoSEQ Assay, a bias-controlled multiplex PCR. The authors processed their data as follows. The number of nucleated cells in each sample was estimated from the amplification of reference gene primers within the assay. To quantify the absolute abundance of each unique TCRbeta CDR3 rearrangement, sequence reads were collapsed and filtered. For each sample, productive Simpson clonality was calculated by taking the square root of Simpson's diversity index across productive rearrangements. In TCRdb, the immuneACCESS table is reduced to in-frame sequences with V and J assigned. These tables do not hold every clone; where another copy was compared, an unresolved V gene accounts for under half, and the others remain unexplained. The DNA was the basis for D and trimming; V, J and clone size are from that table. Within this sample are hundreds of thousands of clones, with about 82% of them counted one time only. Approximately 5.1% of the sample lies in the top ten.

Sequencing was carried out using peripheral blood. This clonotype was obtained from a man aged 50 to 60 with active or convalescent COVID-19. This receptor chain uses TRBV7-2 and TRBJ1-1, and TRBD1 may be the D gene, going by 6 matching bases. The sequenced DNA: TGTGCCAGCAGCTTACTCGACAGGTTGAACACTGAAGCTTTCTTT. This sequence encodes CASSLLDRLNTEAFF.